This entry lists 4 T cell receptor beta chains sequenced from one sample in a study of shared T cell receptors in the human thymus. Here immunoSEQ multiplex PCR was the method, and the copy in TCRdb shows in-frame clones only, minus some. Of over 450,000 clones listed, 70% to 80% are singletons. These records were also assigned to another study, of human thymus T cells.

Sequenced input: thymocytes. These receptors all stem from a boy in the first two years of life with a congenital heart defect.

This clone was found once. J is TRBJ2-7 and V is TRBV6-1; D possibly corresponds to TRBD1 (5 bases). This CDR3 has 14 amino acids. Trimming left V 3 bases short and J 1 base short, with 10 bases between. Germline CDR1 and CDR2: MNHNS and SASEGT. In DNA, the CDR3 is TGTGCCAGCAGTGACCGACAGAATTCCTACGAGCAGTACTTC. Its protein is CASSDRQNSYEQYF.

The J gene is TRBJ2-1, the V gene TRBV19; no clear D. CDR1 LNHDA and CDR2 SQIVND come from the germline V gene (reference sequence). This CDR3 is built from 14 residues. Trimming stripped 6 bases from V and 0 bases from J, with 9 bases between. CDR3 in DNA: TGTGCCAGTAGCGCTGAGAGCTCCTACAATGAGCAGTTCTTC. Amino acid sequence: CASSAESSYNEQFF. Looking up the rest from reference TRBV19 and TRBJ2-1 gives the full variable domain: DGGITQSPKYLFRKEGQNVTLSCEQNLNHDAMYWYRQDPGQGLRLIYYSQIVNDFQKGDIAEGYSVSREKKESFPLTVTSAQKNPTAFYLCASSAESSYNEQFFGPGTRLTVL.

The J gene is TRBJ1-4, the V gene TRBV6-5; 9 bases match TRBD1. This CDR3 region has 15 residues. The germline gives CDR1 MNHEY, CDR2 SVGAGI. V shed 7 bases, J shed 8 bases, and the junction held 11 bases outside the gene matches. CDR3 in DNA: TGTGCCAGCACCCCCGGCGGGACAGGGATGGAAAAACTGTTTTTT. Protein: CASTPGGTGMEKLFF.

This rearrangement joins TRBV29-1 to TRBJ2-2; 8 positions agree with TRBD1. The CDR3 is 12 residues long. V was pared by 7 bases and J by 4 bases, with 2 bases of the junction left unmatched. The germline V gene encodes CDR1 SQVTM and CDR2 ANQGSEA. The CDR3 loop reads CSGGTGTGELFF. The CDR3 DNA sequence: TGCAGCGGTGGGACAGGCACCGGGGAGCTGTTTTTT.